This T cell receptor (beta chain) was observed in a study of T cells in Graves' hyperthyroidism and ophthalmopathy. Per the germline V gene, CDR1 is DFQATT and CDR2 is SNEGSKA (reference sequence). The CDR3 covers 13 residues. V lost 3 bases and J lost 4; bases outside the gene matches: 5. The source material, RNA transcripts, was used to amplify TCR beta CDR3 regions. A set of HTBI primers served as the primers for a first-round RT-PCR of the TCR CDR3. TCRdb reanalysed the multiplex PCR reads using MiXCR and keeps one entry per CDR3 protein. The table lists about 460,000 distinct CDR3 sequences, 20% to 25% of them singletons. Each 10 ml fresh peripheral blood draw supplied the PBMCs. Whole-study results and caveats: The blood repertoire included most of the expanded thyroid clonotypes above 0.001.

With regard to this clonotype: What it recognizes is unknown.

This sequence was found in a woman in her 70s with Graves' ophthalmopathy. The sample consisted of blood. This rearrangement joins TRBV20-1 to TRBJ1-2; 7 nucleotides line up with TRBD1. CDR3 protein: CSAREDRVYGYTF. The CDR3, as DNA: TGCAGTGCTAGGGAAGACAGGGTCTATGGCTACACCTTC.